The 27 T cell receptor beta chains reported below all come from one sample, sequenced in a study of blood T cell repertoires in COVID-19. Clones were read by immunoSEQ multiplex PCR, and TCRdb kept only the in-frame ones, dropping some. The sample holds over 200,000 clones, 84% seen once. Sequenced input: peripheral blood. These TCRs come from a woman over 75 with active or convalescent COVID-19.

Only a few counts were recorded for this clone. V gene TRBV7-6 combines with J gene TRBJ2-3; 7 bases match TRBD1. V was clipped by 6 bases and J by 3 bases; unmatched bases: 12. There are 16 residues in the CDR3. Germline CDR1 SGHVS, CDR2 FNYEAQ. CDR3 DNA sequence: TGTGCCAGCAGGTTAACCGGGACAGAAAGGACAGATACGCAGTATTTT. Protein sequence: CASRLTGTERTDTQYF.

In DNA, the CDR3 is TGTGCCAGTTTCTTCGGCCTCCGCGGGGATACGCAGTATTTT. This gives the protein CASFFGLRGDTQYF. The gene calls are TRBV2 and TRBJ2-3, with TRBD2 as a possible D gene (5 bases). The V end was cut by 9 bases, the J end by 6 bases, with 19 bases between. Germline loops: CDR1 SNHLY, CDR2 FYNNEI. This CDR3 comprises 14 residues.

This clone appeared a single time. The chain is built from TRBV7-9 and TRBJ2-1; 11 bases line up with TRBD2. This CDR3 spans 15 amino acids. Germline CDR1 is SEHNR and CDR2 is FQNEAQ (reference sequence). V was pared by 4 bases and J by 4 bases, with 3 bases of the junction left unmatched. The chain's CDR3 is CASSYLAGGYNEQFF. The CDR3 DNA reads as TGTGCCAGCAGCTATCTAGCGGGAGGATACAATGAGCAGTTCTTC.

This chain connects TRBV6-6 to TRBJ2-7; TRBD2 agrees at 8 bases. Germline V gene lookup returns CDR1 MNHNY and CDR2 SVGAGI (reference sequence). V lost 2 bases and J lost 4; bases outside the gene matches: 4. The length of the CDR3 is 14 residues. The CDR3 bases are TGTGCCAGCAGTTACCAGCGGGAGAGGTACGAGCAGTACTTC. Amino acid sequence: CASSYQRERYEQYF.

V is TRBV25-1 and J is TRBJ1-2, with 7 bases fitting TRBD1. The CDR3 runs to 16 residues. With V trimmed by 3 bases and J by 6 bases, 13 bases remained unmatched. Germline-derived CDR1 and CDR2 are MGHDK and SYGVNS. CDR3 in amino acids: CASSDQTRTGSNGYTF. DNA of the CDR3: TGTGCCAGCAGTGACCAGACGCGGACAGGTTCAAATGGCTACACCTTC.

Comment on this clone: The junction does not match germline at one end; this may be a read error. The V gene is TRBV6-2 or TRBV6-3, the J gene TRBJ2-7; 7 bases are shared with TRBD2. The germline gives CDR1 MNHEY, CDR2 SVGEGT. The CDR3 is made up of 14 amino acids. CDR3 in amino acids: CASSYRGRIRAGDF. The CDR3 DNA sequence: TGTGCCAGCAGTTACCGAGGCAGGATAAGGGCGGGGGACTTC.

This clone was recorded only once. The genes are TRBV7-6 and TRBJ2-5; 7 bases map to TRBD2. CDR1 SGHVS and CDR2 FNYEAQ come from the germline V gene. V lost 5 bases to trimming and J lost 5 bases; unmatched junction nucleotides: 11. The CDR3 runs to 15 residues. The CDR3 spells CASSLLVGGLETQYF. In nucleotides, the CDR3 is TGTGCCAGCAGCCTCCTGGTGGGGGGGTTGGAGACCCAGTACTTC.

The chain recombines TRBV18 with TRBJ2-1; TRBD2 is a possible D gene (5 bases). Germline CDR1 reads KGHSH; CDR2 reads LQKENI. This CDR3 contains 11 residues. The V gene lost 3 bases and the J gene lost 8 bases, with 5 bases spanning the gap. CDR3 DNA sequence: TGTGCCAGCTCACCGGAGGATGAGCAGTTCTTC. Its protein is CASSPEDEQFF.

In DNA form, the CDR3 reads TGTGCCAGCAGCGTGACTTATCAGGCCAACGTCCTGACTTTC. It encodes CASSVTYQANVLTF. The chain links TRBV5-5 to TRBJ2-6; D not certain. CDR3 length: 14 amino acids. Trimming left V 4 bases short and J 6 bases short, with 11 bases between. Germline CDR1 is SGHKS and CDR2 is YYEKEE (reference sequence).

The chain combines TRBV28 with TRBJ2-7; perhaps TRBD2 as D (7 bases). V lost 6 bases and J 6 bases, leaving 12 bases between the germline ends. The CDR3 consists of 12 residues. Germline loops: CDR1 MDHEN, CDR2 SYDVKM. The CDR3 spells CASRPAGAEQYF. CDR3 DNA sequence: TGTGCCAGCAGACCGGCGGGGGCCGAGCAGTACTTC. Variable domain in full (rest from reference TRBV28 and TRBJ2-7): DVKVTQSSRYLVKRTGEKVFLECVQDMDHENMFWYRQDPGLGLRLIYFSYDVKMKEKGDIPEGYSVSREKKERFSLILESASTNQTSMYLCASRPAGAEQYFGPGTRLTVT.

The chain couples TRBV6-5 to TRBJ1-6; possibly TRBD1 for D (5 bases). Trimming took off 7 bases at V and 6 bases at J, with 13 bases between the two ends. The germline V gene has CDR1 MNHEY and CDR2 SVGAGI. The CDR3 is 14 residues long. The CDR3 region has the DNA TGTGCCAGCATCCTCGGGGGTGTTAATTCACCCCTCCACTTT. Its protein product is CASILGGVNSPLHF.

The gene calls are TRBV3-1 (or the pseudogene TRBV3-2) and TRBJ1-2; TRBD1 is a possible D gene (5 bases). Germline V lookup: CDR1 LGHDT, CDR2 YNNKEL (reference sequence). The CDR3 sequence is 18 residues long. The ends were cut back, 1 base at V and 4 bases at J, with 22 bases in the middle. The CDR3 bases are TGTGCCAGCAGCCAAGTACCTACCAGGGAGGTGGGTGTCTATGGCTACACCTTC. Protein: CASSQVPTREVGVYGYTF.

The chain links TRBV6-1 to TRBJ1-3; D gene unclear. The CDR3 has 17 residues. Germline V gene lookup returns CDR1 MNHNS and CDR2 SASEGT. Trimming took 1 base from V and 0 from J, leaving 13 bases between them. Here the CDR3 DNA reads TGTGCCAGCAGTGAAGGGCACGGCGGGCGCTCTGGAAACACCATATATTTT. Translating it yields CASSEGHGGRSGNTIYF.

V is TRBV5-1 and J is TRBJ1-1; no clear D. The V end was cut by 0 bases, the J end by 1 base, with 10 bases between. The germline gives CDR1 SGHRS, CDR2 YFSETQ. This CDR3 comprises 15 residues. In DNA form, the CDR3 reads TGCGCCAGCAGCTTGGTTGCCCAGGCGAACACTGAAGCTTTCTTT. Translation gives CASSLVAQANTEAFF.

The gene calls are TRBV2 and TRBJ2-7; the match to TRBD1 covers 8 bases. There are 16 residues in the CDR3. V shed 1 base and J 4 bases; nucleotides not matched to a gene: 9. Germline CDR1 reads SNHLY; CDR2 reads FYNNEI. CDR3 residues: CASSEGVAGGVYEQYF. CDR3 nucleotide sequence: TGTGCCAGCAGTGAAGGTGTGGCAGGGGGCGTTTACGAGCAGTACTTC.

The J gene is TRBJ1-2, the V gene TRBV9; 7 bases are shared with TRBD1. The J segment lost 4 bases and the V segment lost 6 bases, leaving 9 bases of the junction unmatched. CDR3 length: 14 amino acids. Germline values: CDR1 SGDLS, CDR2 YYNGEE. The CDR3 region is CASNQAGGPYGYTF. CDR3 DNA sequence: TGTGCCAGCAACCAGGCAGGGGGGCCCTATGGCTACACCTTC.

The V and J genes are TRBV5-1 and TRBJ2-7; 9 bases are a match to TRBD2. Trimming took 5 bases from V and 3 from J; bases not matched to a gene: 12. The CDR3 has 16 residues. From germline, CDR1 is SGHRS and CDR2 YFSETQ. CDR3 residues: CASSRTGLAKGYEQYF. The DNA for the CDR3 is TGCGCCAGCAGTCGCACAGGACTAGCGAAAGGCTACGAGCAGTACTTC.

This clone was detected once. The CDR3 bases are TGTGCCAGCTCATCCACAAAGAACACTGAAGCTTTCTTT. Translation: CASSSTKNTEAFF. This sequence joins TRBV18 and TRBJ1-1; D not certain. Germline V gene data show CDR1 as KGHSH and CDR2 as LQKENI. With 5 bases removed from V and 1 base from J, the gap between germline ends came to 8 bases. The CDR3 is 13 residues long.

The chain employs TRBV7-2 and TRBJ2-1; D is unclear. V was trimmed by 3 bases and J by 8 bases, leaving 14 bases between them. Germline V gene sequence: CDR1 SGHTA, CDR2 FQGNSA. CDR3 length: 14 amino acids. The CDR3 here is CASSLVFPSDEQFF. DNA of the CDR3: TGTGCCAGCAGCTTGGTCTTCCCAAGCGATGAGCAGTTCTTC.

The CDR3 sequence: CASSMDFSYNEQFF. CDR3 sequence (DNA): TGTGCCAGCAGCATGGACTTCTCCTACAATGAGCAGTTCTTC. The chain is built from TRBV7-2 and TRBJ2-1, with TRBD2 as a possible D gene (5 bases). The V and J ends lost 5 bases and 0 bases respectively, with 8 bases between them. The CDR3 covers 14 residues. Germline V gene data show CDR1 as SGHTA and CDR2 as FQGNSA.

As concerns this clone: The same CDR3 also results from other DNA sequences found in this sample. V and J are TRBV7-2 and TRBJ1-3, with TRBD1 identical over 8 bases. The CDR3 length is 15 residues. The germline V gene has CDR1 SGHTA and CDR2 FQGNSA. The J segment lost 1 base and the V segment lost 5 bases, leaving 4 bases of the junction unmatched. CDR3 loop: CASSLGQGSGNTIYF. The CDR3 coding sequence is TGTGCCAGCAGCCTTGGACAGGGTTCTGGAAACACCATATATTTT.

The CDR3 spells CASSWGGAGQYF. The CDR3 DNA reads TGTGCCAGCAGCTGGGGGGGGGCCGGCCAGTACTTC. The chain couples TRBV6-2 or TRBV6-3 to TRBJ2-5; perhaps TRBD2 as D (7 bases). CDR1 is MNHEY, CDR2 SVGEGT, per germline. V gave up 6 bases and J gave up 10 bases, with 15 bases separating them. This CDR3 has 12 residues.

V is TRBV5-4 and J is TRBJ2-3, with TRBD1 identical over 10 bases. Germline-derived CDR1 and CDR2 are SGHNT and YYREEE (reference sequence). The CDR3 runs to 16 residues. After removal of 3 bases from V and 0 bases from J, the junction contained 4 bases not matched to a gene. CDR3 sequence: CASSWDRGFSTDTQYF. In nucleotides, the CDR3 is TGTGCCAGCAGCTGGGACAGGGGTTTTAGCACAGATACGCAGTATTTT. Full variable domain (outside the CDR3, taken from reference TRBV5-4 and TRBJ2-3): ETGVTQSPTHLIKTRGQQVTLRCSSQSGHNTVSWYQQALGQGPQFIFQYYREEENGRGNFPPRFSGLQFPNYSSELNVNALELDDSALYLCASSWDRGFSTDTQYFGPGTRLTVL.

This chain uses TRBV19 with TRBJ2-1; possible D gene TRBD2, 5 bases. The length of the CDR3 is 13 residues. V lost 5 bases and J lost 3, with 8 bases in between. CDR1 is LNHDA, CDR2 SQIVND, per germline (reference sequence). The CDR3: CASSPGGYNEQFF. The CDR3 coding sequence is TGTGCCAGTAGTCCCGGAGGCTACAATGAGCAGTTCTTC.

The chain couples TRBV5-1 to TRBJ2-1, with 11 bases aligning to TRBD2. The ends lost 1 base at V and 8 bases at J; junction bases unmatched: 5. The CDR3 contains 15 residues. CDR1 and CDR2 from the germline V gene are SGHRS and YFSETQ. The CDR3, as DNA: TGCGCCAGCAGCTTGAGCCTAGCGGGAGGATATGAGCAGTTCTTC. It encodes CASSLSLAGGYEQFF. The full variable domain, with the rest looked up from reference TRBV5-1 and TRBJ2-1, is KAGVTQTPRYLIKTRGQQVTLSCSPISGHRSVSWYQQTPGQGLQFLFEYFSETQRNKGNFPGRFSGRQFSNSRSEMNVSTLELGDSALYLCASSLSLAGGYEQFFGPGTRLTVL.

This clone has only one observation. The CDR3 loop reads CASSLRGGKNIQYF. In DNA form, the CDR3 reads TGTGCCAGCAGTTTACGGGGGGGCAAAAACATTCAGTACTTC. The chain recombines TRBV27 with TRBJ2-4; TRBD2 matches at 8 bases. CDR1 MNHEY and CDR2 SMNVEV come from the germline V gene (reference sequence). The CDR3 spans 14 residues. V gave up 2 bases and J gave up 3 bases; unmatched junction bases: 0.

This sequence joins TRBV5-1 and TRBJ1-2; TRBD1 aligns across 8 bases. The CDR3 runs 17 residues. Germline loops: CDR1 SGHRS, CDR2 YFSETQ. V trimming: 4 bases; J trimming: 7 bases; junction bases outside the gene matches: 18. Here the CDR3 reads CASSRPGLGQAESGYTF. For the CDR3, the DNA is TGCGCCAGCAGCCGGCCCGGGCTGGGACAGGCGGAAAGTGGCTACACCTTC.